These 17 T cell receptor beta chains originate from one sample sequenced in a study of blood T cell repertoires in COVID-19. Only in-frame clones appear in the TCRdb table, and some are missing; sequencing was by immunoSEQ multiplex PCR. This table holds roughly 330,000 clones, about 89% found once. The sequenced material came from PBMCs or T cells enriched from blood (not recorded which). The receptor set was obtained from a woman aged 25-40 years who had recovered from COVID-19.

The V and J genes are TRBV6-5 and TRBJ2-5, with a possible D match to TRBD1 (6 bases). Trimming shortened V by 6 bases and J by 4 bases, and 15 bases separated the two germline ends. This CDR3 region has 14 residues. Germline lookup yields CDR1 MNHEY and CDR2 SVGAGI. CDR3 residues: CASSDWGPPETQYF. CDR3 coding DNA: TGTGCCAGCAGCGATTGGGGGCCCCCAGAGACCCAGTACTTC.

V and J are TRBV6-5 and TRBJ1-3, with D perhaps TRBD1 (5 bases). This CDR3 spans 14 amino acids. Looked up from germline, CDR1 is MNHEY and CDR2 is SVGAGI. V lost 4 bases, J lost 2 bases, and 9 bases lay in between. CDR3 in DNA: TGTGCCAGCAGTTGGGGGGGAACTGGAAACACCATATATTTT. It encodes CASSWGGTGNTIYF.

The rearrangement links TRBV7-2 to TRBJ2-5; TRBD2 agrees at 9 bases. Germline trimming cut 1 base from V and 11 bases from J; bases unmatched to any gene: 5. CDR1 SGHTA and CDR2 FQGNSA come from the germline V gene. The CDR3 contains 13 residues. Here the CDR3 reads CASSLVVAGDQYF. DNA of the CDR3: TGTGCCAGCAGCTTAGTTGTAGCGGGGGATCAGTACTTC.

This chain joins TRBV5-4 and TRBJ2-1, with D perhaps matching TRBD2 (5 bases). The CDR3 extends over 15 amino acids. Germline V gives CDR1 SGHNT, CDR2 YYREEE (reference sequence). V lost 4 bases and J lost 0, with 11 bases in between. CDR3: CASSPREASYNEQFF. The CDR3 coding sequence is TGTGCCAGCAGCCCCCGGGAAGCCTCCTACAATGAGCAGTTCTTC. Full variable domain (missing parts from reference TRBV5-4 and TRBJ2-1): ETGVTQSPTHLIKTRGQQVTLRCSSQSGHNTVSWYQQALGQGPQFIFQYYREEENGRGNFPPRFSGLQFPNYSSELNVNALELDDSALYLCASSPREASYNEQFFGPGTRLTVL.

The chain joins TRBV24-1 to TRBJ1-5, with a weak D call TRBD1 (6 bases). Trimming left V 4 bases short and J 1 base short, with 16 bases between. The CDR3 totals 17 residues. Per the germline V gene, CDR1 is KGHDR and CDR2 is SFDVKD. For the CDR3, the DNA is TGTGCCACCAGTGAACAAGGGGGGGGGTTGAGCAATCAGCCCCAGCATTTT. Translated, it gives CATSEQGGGLSNQPQHF.

The chain links TRBV7-2 to TRBJ2-1; 8 nucleotides match TRBD2. Trimming took 6 bases from V and 12 from J; bases not matched to a gene: 13. This CDR3 spans 14 amino acids. CDR1 and CDR2 from the germline V gene are SGHTA and FQGNSA. CDR3: CASRPRAGAEGQFF. The CDR3, as DNA: TGTGCCAGCAGGCCCAGAGCGGGGGCCGAGGGGCAGTTCTTC.

The chain recombines TRBV4-2 with TRBJ1-1; 8 bases fit TRBD1. The V and J ends lost 4 bases and 1 base, in that order; junction bases with no gene match: 23. The CDR3 is 21 residues long. Germline V gives CDR1 LGHNA, CDR2 YNFKEQ. The CDR3 nucleotides read TGTGCCAGCAGCCCCGTGAAATGGACGAGACAGGGGATCATGGGGAACACTGAAGCTTTCTTT. Amino acid sequence: CASSPVKWTRQGIMGNTEAFF.

This chain uses TRBV5-1 with TRBJ1-1, with 8 bases that match TRBD1. The CDR3 is made up of 15 amino acids. Germline V lookup: CDR1 SGHRS, CDR2 YFSETQ. After removal of 0 bases from V and 2 bases from J, the junction contained 3 bases not matched to a gene. The CDR3 DNA sequence: TGCGCCAGCAGCTTGGAGGGACAGGCCAACACTGAAGCTTTCTTT. Amino acid sequence: CASSLEGQANTEAFF.

The chain combines TRBV18 with TRBJ2-1; 7 bases are a match to TRBD1. The CDR3 extends over 15 amino acids. From germline, CDR1 is KGHSH and CDR2 LQKENI. After removal of 4 bases from V and 0 bases from J, the junction contained 3 bases not matched to a gene. CDR3: CASSQTGSSYNEQFF. CDR3 nucleotide sequence: TGTGCCAGCTCACAGACAGGGAGCTCCTACAATGAGCAGTTCTTC.

This clone was counted between two and nine times. This chain joins TRBV18 and TRBJ1-5; D remains ambiguous. The CDR3 is made up of 13 amino acids. From germline, CDR1 is KGHSH and CDR2 LQKENI. Trimming stripped 8 bases from V and 5 bases from J, with 13 bases between. The CDR3 spells CASTLDYDQPQHF. CDR3 coding DNA: TGTGCCAGCACCTTAGATTACGATCAGCCCCAGCATTTT.

J is TRBJ1-2 and V is TRBV6-6; D not resolved. With 0 bases removed from V and 0 bases from J, the gap between germline ends came to 8 bases. This CDR3 spans 15 amino acids. Germline-derived CDR1 and CDR2 are MNHNY and SVGAGI (reference sequence). The DNA of the CDR3 is TGTGCCAGCAGTTACTCAGCCTCCTCTAACTATGGCTACACCTTC. Translation: CASSYSASSNYGYTF.

The chain has TRBV28 and TRBJ1-1, with D possibly being TRBD1 (5 bases). This CDR3 has 15 amino acids. The germline V and J ends were trimmed by 4 bases and 6 bases, with 18 bases remaining between them. Looked up from germline, CDR1 is MDHEN and CDR2 is SYDVKM. The chain's CDR3 is CASSSPGGKSSEAFF. In DNA, the CDR3 is TGTGCCAGCAGTTCCCCCGGGGGGAAGTCGTCTGAAGCTTTCTTT.

The rearrangement links TRBV7-4 to TRBJ2-7, with 13 nucleotides matching TRBD2. CDR1 and CDR2 from the germline V gene are SGHVT and SQSDAQ. The V and J ends lost 6 bases and 4 bases, in that order; junction bases with no gene match: 15. This CDR3 is 18 amino acids long. In DNA form, the CDR3 reads TGTGCCAGCAGTCCTTTGCTTCGACTAGCGGGGGGCTGGTACGAGCAGTACTTC. This gives the protein CASSPLLRLAGGWYEQYF.

This clone was counted once. The J gene is TRBJ1-5, the V gene TRBV5-4, with D tentatively TRBD1 (5 bases). The CDR3 runs to 15 residues. Germline CDR1 reads SGHNT; CDR2 reads YYREEE (reference sequence). The V gene lost 6 bases and the J gene lost 3 bases, with 16 bases spanning the gap. CDR3 coding DNA: TGTGCCAGCAAATGGACAAAGAGAGACAATCAGCCCCAGCATTTT. As protein: CASKWTKRDNQPQHF.

On this clone: The CDR3 does not close with the conserved phenylalanine or tryptophan, likely indicating a read error. No DNA is shown, since the ends of the CDR3 on it are uncertain; the CDR3 is the one TCRdb lists. This chain uses TRBV14 with TRBJ1-1. CDR1 is SGHDN and CDR2 is FVKESK in the germline V gene. With termini counted, the CDR3 has 10 amino acids. The CDR3: CASSQAPRRR.

V is TRBV20-1 and J is TRBJ1-1; 10 nucleotides line up with TRBD1. The CDR3 loop spans 11 amino acids. Germline CDR1 reads DFQATT; CDR2 reads SNEGSKA (reference sequence). In DNA form, the CDR3 reads TGCAAGGGGGACAGGGGCACTGAAGCTTTCTTT. Amino acid sequence: CKGDRGTEAFF.

The V call is TRBV7-2, the J call TRBJ1-1; D remains unclear. The V gene lost 1 base and the J gene lost 2 bases, with 11 bases spanning the gap. The CDR3 is made up of 15 amino acids. Germline CDR1 reads SGHTA; CDR2 reads FQGNSA. The CDR3 loop is CASSLGRVGNTEAFF. CDR3 coding DNA: TGTGCCAGCAGCTTAGGGCGGGTCGGCAACACTGAAGCTTTCTTT.